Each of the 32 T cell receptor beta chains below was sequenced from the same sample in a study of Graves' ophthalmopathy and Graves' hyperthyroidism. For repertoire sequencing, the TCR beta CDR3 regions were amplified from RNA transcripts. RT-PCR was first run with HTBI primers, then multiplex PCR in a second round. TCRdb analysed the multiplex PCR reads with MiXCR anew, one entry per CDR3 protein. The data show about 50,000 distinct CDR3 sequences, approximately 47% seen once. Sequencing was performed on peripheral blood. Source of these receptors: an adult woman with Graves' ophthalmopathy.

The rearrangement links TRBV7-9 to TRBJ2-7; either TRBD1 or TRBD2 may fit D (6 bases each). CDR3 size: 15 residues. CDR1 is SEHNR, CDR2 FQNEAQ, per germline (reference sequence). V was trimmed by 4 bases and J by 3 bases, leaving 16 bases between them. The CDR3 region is CASSSQGGGYYEQYF. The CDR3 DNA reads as TGTGCCAGCAGCTCGCAAGGGGGAGGCTACTACGAGCAGTACTTC.

DNA of the CDR3: TGCAGTGCTCCTAAATGGACAGGGGAGACCCAGTACTTC. Its translation is CSAPKWTGETQYF. This rearrangement joins TRBV20-1 to TRBJ2-5, with 8 bases identical to TRBD1. The CDR3 spans 13 residues. Germline loops: CDR1 DFQATT, CDR2 SNEGSKA (reference sequence). V trimming: 5 bases; J trimming: 5 bases; junction bases outside the gene matches: 7.

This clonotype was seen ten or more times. As DNA, the CDR3 is TGTGCCAGCAGGAAACAGGGGCACACTGAAGCTTTCTTT. It codes for CASRKQGHTEAFF. The chain uses TRBV28 and TRBJ1-1; TRBD1 matches at 7 bases. This CDR3 has 13 residues. Germline V lookup: CDR1 MDHEN, CDR2 SYDVKM. Germline trimming cut 6 bases from V and 3 bases from J; bases unmatched to any gene: 4.

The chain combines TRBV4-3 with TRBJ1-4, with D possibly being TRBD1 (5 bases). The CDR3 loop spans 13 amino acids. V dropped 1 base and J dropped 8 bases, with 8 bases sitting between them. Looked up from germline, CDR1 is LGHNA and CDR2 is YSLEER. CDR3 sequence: CASSQVGVEKLFF. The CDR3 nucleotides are TGCGCCAGCAGCCAAGTGGGGGTGGAAAAACTGTTTTTT.

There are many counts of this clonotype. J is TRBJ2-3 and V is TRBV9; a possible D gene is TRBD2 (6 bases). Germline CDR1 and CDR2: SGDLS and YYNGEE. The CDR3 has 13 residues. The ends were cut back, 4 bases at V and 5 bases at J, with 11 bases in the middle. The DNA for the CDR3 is TGTGCCAGCAGCCGCCCGGGGGTAGATACGCAGTATTTT. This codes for CASSRPGVDTQYF.

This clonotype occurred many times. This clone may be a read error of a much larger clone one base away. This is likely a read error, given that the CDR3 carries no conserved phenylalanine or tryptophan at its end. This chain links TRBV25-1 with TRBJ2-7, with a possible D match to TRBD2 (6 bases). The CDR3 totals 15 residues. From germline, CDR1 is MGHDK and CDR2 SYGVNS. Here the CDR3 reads CANSESGGNPGEQYL. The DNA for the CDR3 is TGTGCCAACAGTGAATCTGGCGGGAACCCCGGGGAGCAGTACCTC.

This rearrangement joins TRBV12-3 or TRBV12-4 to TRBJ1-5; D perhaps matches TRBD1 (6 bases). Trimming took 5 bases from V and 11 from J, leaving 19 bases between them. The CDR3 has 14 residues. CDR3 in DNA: TGTGCCAGCAGTCTCCTGGACAGTTCGGAGACCCAGCATTTT. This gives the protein CASSLLDSSETQHF.

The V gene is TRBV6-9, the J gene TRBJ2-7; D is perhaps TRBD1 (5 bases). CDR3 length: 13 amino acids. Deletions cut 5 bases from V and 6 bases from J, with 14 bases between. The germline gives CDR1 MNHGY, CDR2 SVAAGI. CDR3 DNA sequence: TGTGCCAGCAGTGCCGAAGGGGAAACCGAGCAGTACTTC. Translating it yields CASSAEGETEQYF.

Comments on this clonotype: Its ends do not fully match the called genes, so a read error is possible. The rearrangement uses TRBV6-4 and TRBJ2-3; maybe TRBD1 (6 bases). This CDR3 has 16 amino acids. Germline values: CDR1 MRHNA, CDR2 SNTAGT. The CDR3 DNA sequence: TGTGCCAGCAGTGTAACAGGGACGGCAAGCACAGATAAGCAGTATTTT. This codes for CASSVTGTASTDKQYF.

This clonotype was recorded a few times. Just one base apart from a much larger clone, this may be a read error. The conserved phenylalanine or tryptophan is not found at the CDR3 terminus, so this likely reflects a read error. CDR3 nucleotides: TGTGCCAGCAGTTCGACGCGTGGTTCAGGGCCCAACTCCTACGAGCAGTACATC. Its protein product is CASSSTRGSGPNSYEQYI. J is TRBJ2-7 and V is TRBV12-3 or TRBV12-4, with D possibly being TRBD1 (5 bases). The CDR3 loop spans 18 amino acids. The V gene lost 4 bases and the J gene lost 0 bases, with 22 bases spanning the gap.

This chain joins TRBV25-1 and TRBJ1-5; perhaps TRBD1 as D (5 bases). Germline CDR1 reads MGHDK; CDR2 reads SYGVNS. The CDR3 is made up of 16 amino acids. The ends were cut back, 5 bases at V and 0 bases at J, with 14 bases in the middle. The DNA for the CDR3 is TGTGCCAGCAGTCCTCGGCGAGGGGATAGCAATCAGCCCCAGCATTTT. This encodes CASSPRRGDSNQPQHF.

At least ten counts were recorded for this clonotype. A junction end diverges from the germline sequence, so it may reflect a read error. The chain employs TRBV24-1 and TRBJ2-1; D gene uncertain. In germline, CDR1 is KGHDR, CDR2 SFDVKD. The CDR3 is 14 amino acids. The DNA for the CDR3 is TGTGCCACCAGTGATCCTAGACGGTACAATGGGCAGTTCTTC. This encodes CATSDPRRYNGQFF.

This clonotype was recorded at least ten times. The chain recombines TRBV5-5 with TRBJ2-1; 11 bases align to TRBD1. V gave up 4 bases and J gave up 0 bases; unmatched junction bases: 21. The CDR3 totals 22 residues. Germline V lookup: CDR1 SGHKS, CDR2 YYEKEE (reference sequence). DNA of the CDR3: TGTGCCAGCAGCCCACTCTGGACAGGGGGCGCGGCGGAAGGGTTCTCCTACAATGAGCAGTTCTTC. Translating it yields CASSPLWTGGAAEGFSYNEQFF.

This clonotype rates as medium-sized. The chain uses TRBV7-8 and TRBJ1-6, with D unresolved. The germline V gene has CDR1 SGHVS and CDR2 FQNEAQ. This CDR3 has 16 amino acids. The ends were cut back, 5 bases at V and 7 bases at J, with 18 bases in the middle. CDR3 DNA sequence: TGTGCCAGCAGCGGGCGGGCGGGCGGAAGCAATTCACCCCTCCACTTT. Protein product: CASSGRAGGSNSPLHF. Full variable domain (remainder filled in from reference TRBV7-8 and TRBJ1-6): GAGVSQSPRYKVAKRGQDVALRCDPISGHVSLFWYQQALGQGPEFLTYFQNEAQLDKSGLPSDRFFAERPEGSVSTLKIQRTQQEDSAVYLCASSGRAGGSNSPLHFGNGTRLTVT.

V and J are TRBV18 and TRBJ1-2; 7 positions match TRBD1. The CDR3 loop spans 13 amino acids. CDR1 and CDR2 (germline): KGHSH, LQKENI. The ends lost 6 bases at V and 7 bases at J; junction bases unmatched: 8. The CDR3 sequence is CASSETGRGGYTF. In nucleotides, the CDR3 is TGTGCCAGCTCCGAGACAGGGCGAGGTGGCTACACCTTC.

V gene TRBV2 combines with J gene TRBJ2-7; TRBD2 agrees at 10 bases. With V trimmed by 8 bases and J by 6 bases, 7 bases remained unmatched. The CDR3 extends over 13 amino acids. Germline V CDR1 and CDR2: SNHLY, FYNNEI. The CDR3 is CASGRTSGGEQYF. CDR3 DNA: TGTGCCAGCGGTCGGACTAGCGGTGGCGAGCAGTACTTC.

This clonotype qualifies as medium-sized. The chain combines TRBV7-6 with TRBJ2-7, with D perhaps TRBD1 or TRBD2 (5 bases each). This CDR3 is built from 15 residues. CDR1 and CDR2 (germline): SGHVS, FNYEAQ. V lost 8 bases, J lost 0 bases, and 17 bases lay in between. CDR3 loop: CASGNKGTSSYEQYF. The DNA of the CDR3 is TGTGCCAGCGGCAATAAGGGGACGAGCTCCTACGAGCAGTACTTC.

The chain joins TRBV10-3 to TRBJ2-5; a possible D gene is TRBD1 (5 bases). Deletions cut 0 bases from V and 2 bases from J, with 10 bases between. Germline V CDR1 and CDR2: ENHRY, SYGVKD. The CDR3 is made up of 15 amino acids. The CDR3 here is CAISESTVRQETQYF. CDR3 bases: TGTGCCATCAGTGAGTCGACAGTACGTCAAGAGACCCAGTACTTC.

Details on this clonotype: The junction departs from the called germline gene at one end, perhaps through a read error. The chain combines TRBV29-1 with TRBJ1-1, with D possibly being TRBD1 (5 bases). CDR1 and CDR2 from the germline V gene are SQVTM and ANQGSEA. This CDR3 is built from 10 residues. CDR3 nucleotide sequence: TGCAGCGTTGGGGGGATTTCTATTGGTTTT. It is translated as CSVGGISIGF.

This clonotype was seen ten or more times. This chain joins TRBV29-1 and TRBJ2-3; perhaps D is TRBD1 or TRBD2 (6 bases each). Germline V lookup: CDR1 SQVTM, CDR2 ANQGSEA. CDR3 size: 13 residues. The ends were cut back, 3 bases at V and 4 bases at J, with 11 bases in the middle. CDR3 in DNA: TGCAGCGTTGATACGGAGGGGGCAGATACGCAGTATTTT. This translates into CSVDTEGADTQYF.

The CDR3 DNA reads as TGTGCCAGCAGCCCCTCCGACAAAAACTATGGCTACACCTTC. Protein product: CASSPSDKNYGYTF. The chain recombines TRBV7-2 with TRBJ1-2; D is unclear. Germline CDR1 and CDR2: SGHTA and FQGNSA. The V end lost 5 bases, the J end lost 2 bases, and 12 bases lay between the germline ends. The CDR3 contains 14 residues.

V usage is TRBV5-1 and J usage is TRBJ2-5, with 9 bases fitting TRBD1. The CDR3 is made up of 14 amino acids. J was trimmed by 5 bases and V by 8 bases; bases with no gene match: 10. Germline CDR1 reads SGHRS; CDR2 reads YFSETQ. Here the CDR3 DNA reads TGCGCCAGTTATGCAACAGGGGGCAGGGAGACCCAGTACTTC. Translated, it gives CASYATGGRETQYF. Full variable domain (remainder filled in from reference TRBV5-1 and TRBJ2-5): KAGVTQTPRYLIKTRGQQVTLSCSPISGHRSVSWYQQTPGQGLQFLFEYFSETQRNKGNFPGRFSGRQFSNSRSEMNVSTLELGDSALYLCASYATGGRETQYFGPGTRLLVL.

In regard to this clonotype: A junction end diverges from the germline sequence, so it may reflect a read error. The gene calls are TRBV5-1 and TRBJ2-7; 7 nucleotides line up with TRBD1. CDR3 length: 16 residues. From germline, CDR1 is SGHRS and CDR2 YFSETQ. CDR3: CASSLGTGAGSYEQYF. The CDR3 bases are TGTGCCAGCAGCTTGGGTACAGGGGCGGGCTCCTACGAGCAGTACTTC.

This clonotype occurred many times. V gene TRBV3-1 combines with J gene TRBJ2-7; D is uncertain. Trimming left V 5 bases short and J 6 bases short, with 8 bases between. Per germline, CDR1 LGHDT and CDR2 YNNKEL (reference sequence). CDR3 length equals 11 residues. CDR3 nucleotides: TGTGCCAGCAGCGAAAGAGGCGAGCAGTACTTC. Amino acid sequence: CASSERGEQYF.

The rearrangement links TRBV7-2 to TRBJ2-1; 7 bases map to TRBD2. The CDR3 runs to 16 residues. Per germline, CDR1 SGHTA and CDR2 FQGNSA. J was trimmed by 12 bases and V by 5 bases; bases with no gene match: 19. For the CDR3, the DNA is TGTGCCAGCAGCCAAAGCGGGACCACGTCCACAGATACGCAGTTCTTC. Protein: CASSQSGTTSTDTQFF.

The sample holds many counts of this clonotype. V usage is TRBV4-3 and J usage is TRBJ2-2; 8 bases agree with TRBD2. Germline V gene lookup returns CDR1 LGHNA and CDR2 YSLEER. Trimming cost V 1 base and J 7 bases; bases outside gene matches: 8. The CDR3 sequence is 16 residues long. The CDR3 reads CASSQGPAGDVGELFF. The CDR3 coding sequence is TGCGCCAGCAGCCAAGGGCCAGCGGGAGATGTCGGGGAGCTGTTTTTT.

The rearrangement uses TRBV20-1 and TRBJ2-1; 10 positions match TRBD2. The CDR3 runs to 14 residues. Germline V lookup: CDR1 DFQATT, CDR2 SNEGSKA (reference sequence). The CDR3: CRVSSGSEDNEQFF. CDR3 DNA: TGCAGGGTATCTAGCGGGAGTGAAGACAATGAGCAGTTCTTC.

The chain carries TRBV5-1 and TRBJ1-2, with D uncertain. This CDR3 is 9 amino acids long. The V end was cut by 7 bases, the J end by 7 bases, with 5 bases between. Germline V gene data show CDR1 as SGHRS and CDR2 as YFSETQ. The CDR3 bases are TGCGCCAGCCCCAGTGGCTACACCTTC. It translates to CASPSGYTF.

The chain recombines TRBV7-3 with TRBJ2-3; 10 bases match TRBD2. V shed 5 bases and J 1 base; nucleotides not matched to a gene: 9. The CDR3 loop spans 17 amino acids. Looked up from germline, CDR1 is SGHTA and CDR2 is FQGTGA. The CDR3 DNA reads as TGTGCCAGCAGCCGACACCCCGGGACTAGCGGCACAGATACGCAGTATTTT. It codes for CASSRHPGTSGTDTQYF.

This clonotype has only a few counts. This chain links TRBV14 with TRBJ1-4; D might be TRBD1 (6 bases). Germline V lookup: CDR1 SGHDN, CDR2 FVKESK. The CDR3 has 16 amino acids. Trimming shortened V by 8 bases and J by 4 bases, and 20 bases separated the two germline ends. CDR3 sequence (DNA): TGTGCCAGCTCACCAGACCTCACAGGGTTTAATGAAAAACTGTTTTTT. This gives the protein CASSPDLTGFNEKLFF.

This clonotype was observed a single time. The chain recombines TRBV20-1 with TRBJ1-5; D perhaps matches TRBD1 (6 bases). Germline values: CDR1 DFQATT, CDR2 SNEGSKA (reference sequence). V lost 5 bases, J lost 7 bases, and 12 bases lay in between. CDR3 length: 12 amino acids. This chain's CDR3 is CSAGGAGQPQHF. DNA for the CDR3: TGCAGTGCTGGGGGGGCAGGCCAGCCCCAGCATTTT.

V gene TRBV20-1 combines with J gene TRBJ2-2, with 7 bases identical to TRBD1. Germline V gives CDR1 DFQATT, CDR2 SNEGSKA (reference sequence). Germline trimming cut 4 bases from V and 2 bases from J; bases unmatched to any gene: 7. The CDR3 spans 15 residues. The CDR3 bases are TGCAGTGCTACCGACAGGGACGGCAACACCGGGGAGCTGTTTTTT. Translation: CSATDRDGNTGELFF.